The TCR beta chain described here comes from a study of blood T cell repertoires in COVID-19. Looking at the study overall: COVID-19 samples, acute and convalescent, were from the United States, Italy and Spain. The cDNA or gDNA used as material had been derived from T cells, B-cell-depleted T cells, or PBMCs.

Per the original data handling: Scientists estimated how many nucleated cells there were by amplifying reference gene primers. Some clones are missing from TCRdb's copy, which holds only in-frame ones; the method was immunoSEQ multiplex PCR. That table gives V, J and clone size, and the DNA gave D and trimming. The sample shows approximately 300,000 clones, roughly nine tenths of them seen only once. Germline V gene data show CDR1 as MNHEY and CDR2 as SVGAGI. The junction had 7 bases not matched to a gene; V was cut back by 6 bases and J by 3 bases. This CDR3 is 14 amino acids long. The specimen sequenced was peripheral blood. The J gene is TRBJ2-5, the V gene TRBV6-5, with 7 bases identical to TRBD2. The TCR sequence derives from a woman aged 50 to 60 who had recovered from COVID-19. The CDR3 region has the DNA TGTGCCAGCAGACCCGGGACTACCAAAGAGACCCAGTACTTC. Its protein is CASRPGTTKETQYF.